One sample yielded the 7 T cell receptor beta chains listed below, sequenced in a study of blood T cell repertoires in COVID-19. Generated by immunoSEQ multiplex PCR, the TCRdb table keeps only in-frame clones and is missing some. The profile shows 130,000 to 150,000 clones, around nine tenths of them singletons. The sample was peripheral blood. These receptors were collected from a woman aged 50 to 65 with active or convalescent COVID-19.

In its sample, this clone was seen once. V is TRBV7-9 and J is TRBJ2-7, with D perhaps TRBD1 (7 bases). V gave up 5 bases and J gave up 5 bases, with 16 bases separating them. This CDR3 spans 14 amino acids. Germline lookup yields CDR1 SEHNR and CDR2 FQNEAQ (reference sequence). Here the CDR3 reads CASSPEDREDEQYF. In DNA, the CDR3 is TGTGCCAGCAGCCCAGAAGACAGGGAGGACGAGCAGTACTTC.

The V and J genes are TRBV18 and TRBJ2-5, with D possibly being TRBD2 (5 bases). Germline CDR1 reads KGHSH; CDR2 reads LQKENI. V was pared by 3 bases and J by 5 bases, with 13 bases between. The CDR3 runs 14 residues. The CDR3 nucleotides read TGTGCCAGCTCACCTCCCGGGGTCAGGGAGACCCAGTACTTC. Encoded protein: CASSPPGVRETQYF.

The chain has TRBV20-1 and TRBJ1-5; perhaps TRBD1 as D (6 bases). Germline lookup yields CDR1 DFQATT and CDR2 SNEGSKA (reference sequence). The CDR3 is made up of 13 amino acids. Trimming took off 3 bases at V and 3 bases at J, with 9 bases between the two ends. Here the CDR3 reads CSASTGPNQPQHF. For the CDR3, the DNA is TGCAGTGCTAGTACAGGGCCCAATCAGCCCCAGCATTTT.

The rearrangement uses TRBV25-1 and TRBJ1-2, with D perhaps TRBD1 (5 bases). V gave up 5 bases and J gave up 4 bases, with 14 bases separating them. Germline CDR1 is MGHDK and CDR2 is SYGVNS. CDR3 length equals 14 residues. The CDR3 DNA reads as TGTGCCAGCAGTTCAGTTCAGGGTCTCTATGGCTACACCTTC. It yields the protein CASSSVQGLYGYTF.

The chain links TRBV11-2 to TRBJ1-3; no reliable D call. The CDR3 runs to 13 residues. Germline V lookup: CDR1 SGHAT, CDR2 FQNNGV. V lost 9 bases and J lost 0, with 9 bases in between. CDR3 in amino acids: CASEGGSGNTIYF. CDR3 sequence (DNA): TGTGCCAGTGAGGGAGGCTCTGGAAACACCATATATTTT.

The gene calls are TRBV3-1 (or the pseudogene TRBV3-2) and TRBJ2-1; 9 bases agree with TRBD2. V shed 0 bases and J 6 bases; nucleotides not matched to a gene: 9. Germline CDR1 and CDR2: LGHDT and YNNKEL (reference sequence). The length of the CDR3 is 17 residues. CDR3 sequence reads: CASSQDPGLAGPNEQFF. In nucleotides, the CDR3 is TGTGCCAGCAGCCAAGATCCTGGCCTAGCGGGGCCCAATGAGCAGTTCTTC.

The CDR3 region has the DNA TGTGCCACCAGCAGAGACAGGGGGGTCCTTGGAGGAGGAAACACCATATATTTT. Translating it yields CATSRDRGVLGGGNTIYF. The rearrangement joins TRBV15 to TRBJ1-3; 7 bases agree with TRBD1. Germline CDR1 is LNHNV and CDR2 is YYDKDF (reference sequence). CDR3 length: 18 amino acids. V shed 0 bases and J 4 bases; nucleotides not matched to a gene: 12.